This T cell receptor beta chain was observed in a study of T cell repertoires in cytomegalovirus infection (dated by TCRdb to about 2019). Regarding the complete study: Recently identified HLA-C-restricted CMV epitopes, whose presentation resists viral immunomodulation, were targeted by peptide stimulations together with well-studied HLA-B-restricted epitopes. Because public TCR beta signatures pointed to carriage of CMV infection together with the matching HLA type, the HLA type of each donor mattered for the analysis.

CDR1 and CDR2 are read off the germline V gene (reference sequence) as DFQATT and SNEGSKA. At the junction V is shortened by 6 bases and J by 9 bases; bases outside the gene matches: 8. The CDR3 numbers 14 residues from cysteine through phenylalanine. Solely the CDR3 DNA is kept, with 42 bases framed from the first base. Per the publication, the treatment or condition label means: in vitro stimulation with specific CMV peptide epitopes to enrich CMV-specific T cells. The instrument given in TCRdb is Illumina HiSeq 1500. TCRdb reran the public reads through fastp at Q25 and MiXCR, keeping productive beta chains. Every entry covers one CDR3 protein and lists the most common genes and DNA from its rows. Recorded for this sample are about 900,000 distinct CDR3 sequences; approximately 30% of them occurred a single time. Around an eighth of the sample is in the top ten clones. General conclusions and limits of the study: In the ex vivo response, HLA-C-restricted CMV-specific TCR beta clonotypes were dominant, and in two of eight donors the single most frequent clonotype came from this HLA-C-restricted group. In both this cohort and an independent cohort of 350 or so donors, the cumulative frequency of public TCR beta family members distinguished carriers of CMV infection plus the relevant HLA type.

For this clonotype: The target of this receptor is not known. Per-base quality was not reported, and no clone a single base away is much larger than it.

The chain is encoded by TRBV20-1 joined to TRBJ2-1, and 13 junctional nucleotides match TRBD2. This clonotype was sampled from a human donor in good health (CMV status not recorded). Some clones in this sample may be carry-over from other donors' samples. The sequenced sample was cultured CD8+ T cells from PBMCs, obtained from culture after CMV antigen stimulation. The DNA sequence is TGCAGTGCGGAGGGGACTAGCGGGGCGCCTGAGCAGTTCTTC. This yields the protein CSAEGTSGAPEQFF.